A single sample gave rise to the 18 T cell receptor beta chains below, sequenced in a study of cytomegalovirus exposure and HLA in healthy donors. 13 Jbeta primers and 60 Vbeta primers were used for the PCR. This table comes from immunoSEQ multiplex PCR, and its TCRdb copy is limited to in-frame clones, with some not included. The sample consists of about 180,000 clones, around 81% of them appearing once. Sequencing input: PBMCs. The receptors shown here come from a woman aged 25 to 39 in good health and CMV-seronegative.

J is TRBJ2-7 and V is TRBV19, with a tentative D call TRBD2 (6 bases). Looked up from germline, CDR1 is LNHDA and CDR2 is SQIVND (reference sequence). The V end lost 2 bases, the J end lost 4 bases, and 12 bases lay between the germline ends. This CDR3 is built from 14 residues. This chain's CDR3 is CASSISGGEYEQYF. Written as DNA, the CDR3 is TGTGCCAGTAGTATAAGCGGAGGGGAATACGAGCAGTACTTC.

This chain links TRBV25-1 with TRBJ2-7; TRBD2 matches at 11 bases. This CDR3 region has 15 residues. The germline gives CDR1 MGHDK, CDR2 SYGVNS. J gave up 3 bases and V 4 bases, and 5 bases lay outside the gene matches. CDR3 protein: CASSGGLAEDYEQYF. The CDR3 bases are TGTGCCAGCAGTGGGGGACTAGCGGAGGACTACGAGCAGTACTTC.

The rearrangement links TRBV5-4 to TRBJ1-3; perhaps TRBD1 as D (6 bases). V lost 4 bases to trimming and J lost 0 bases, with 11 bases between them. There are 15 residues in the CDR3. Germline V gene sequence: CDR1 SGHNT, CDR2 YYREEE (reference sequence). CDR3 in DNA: TGTGCCAGCAGCCTTACAGGGCTCTCTGGAAACACCATATATTTT. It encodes CASSLTGLSGNTIYF.

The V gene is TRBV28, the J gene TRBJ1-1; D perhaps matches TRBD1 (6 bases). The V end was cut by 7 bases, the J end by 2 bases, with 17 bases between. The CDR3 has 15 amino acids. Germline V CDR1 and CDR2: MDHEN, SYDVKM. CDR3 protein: CASTLTRGINTEAFF. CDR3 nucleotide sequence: TGTGCCAGCACTCTCACTAGGGGGATAAACACTGAAGCTTTCTTT.

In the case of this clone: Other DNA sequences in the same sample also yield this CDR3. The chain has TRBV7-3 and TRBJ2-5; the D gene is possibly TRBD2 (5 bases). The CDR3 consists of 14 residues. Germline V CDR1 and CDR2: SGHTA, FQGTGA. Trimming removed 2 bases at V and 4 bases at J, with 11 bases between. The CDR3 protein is CASSLGGAGETQYF. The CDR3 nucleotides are TGTGCCAGCAGCTTAGGAGGCGCTGGAGAGACCCAGTACTTC.

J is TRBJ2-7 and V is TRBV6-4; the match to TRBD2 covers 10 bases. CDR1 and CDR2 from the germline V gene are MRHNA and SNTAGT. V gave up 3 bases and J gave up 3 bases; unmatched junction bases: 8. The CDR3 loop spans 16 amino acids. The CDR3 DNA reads TGTGCCAGCAGTGAGGCAGAAGGGACTAGCGTCTACGAGCAGTACTTC. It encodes CASSEAEGTSVYEQYF.

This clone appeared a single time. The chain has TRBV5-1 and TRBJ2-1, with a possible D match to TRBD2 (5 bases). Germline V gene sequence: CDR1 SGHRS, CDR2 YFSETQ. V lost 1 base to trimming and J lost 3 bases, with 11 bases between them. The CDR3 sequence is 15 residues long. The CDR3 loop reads CASSLSQRYYNEQFF. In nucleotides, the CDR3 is TGCGCCAGCAGCTTGAGCCAGCGGTACTACAATGAGCAGTTCTTC.

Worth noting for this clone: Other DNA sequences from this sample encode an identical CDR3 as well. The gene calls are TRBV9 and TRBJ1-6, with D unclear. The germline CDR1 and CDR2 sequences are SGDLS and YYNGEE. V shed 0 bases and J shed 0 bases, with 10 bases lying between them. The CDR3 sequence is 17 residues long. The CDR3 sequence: CASSVGGRSSYNSPLHF. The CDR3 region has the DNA TGTGCCAGCAGCGTAGGTGGGAGAAGCTCCTATAATTCACCCCTCCACTTT.

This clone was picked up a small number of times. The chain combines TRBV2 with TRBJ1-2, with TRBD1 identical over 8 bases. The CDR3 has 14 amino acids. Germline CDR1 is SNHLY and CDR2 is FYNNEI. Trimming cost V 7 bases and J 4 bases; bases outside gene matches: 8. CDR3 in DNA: TGTGCCAGCACCTCACGGGACAGGCCCTATGGCTACACCTTC. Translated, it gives CASTSRDRPYGYTF.

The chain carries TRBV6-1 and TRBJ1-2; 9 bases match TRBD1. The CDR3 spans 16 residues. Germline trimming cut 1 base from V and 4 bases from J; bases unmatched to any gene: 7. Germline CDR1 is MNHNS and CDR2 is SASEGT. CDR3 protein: CASSEETQGAIYGYTF. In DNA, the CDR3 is TGTGCCAGCAGTGAAGAGACACAGGGGGCCATCTATGGCTACACCTTC.

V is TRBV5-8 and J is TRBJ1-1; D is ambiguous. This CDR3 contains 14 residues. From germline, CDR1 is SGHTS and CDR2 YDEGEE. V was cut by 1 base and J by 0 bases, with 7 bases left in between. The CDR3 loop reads CASSLRLLNTEAFF. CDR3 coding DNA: TGTGCCAGCAGCTTGAGACTGTTGAACACTGAAGCTTTCTTT.

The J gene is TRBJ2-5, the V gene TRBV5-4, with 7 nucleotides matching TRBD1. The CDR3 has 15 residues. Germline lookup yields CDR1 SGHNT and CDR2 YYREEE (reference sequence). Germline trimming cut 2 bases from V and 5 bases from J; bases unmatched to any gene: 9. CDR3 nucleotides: TGTGCCAGCAGCTTTAGACAGGGCGAAGGGGAGACCCAGTACTTC. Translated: CASSFRQGEGETQYF.

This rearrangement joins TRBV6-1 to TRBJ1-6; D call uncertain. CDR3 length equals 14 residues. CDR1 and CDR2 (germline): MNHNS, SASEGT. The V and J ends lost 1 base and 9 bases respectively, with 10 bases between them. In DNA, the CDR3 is TGTGCCAGCAGTGAAGGGGATCGGGGTTCACCCCTCCACTTT. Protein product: CASSEGDRGSPLHF.

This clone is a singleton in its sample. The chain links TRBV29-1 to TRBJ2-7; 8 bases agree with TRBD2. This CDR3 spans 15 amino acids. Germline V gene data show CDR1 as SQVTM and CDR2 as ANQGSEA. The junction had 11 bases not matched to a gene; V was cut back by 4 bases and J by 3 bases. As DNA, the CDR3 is TGCAGCGTTGGAACAGGACTAGCTAAAGGCTACGAGCAGTACTTC. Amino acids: CSVGTGLAKGYEQYF.

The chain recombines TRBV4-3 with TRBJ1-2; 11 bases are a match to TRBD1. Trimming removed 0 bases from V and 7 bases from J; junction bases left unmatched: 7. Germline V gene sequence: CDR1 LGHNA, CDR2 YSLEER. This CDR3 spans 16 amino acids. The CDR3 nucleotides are TGCGCCAGCAGCCAAGATAGGGGGACAGGGGGGCTTGGCTACACCTTC. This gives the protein CASSQDRGTGGLGYTF.

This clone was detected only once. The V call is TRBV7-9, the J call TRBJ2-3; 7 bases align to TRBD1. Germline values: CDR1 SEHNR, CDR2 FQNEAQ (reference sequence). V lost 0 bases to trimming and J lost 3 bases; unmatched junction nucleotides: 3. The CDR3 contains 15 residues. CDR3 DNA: TGTGCCAGCAGCTTAGCCCAGGGGGTAACAGATACGCAGTATTTT. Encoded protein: CASSLAQGVTDTQYF. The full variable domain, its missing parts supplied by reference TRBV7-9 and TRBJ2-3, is DTGVSQNPRHKITKRGQNVTFRCDPISEHNRLYWYRQTLGQGPEFLTYFQNEAQLEKSRLLSDRFSAERPKGSFSTLEIQRTEQGDSAMYLCASSLAQGVTDTQYFGPGTRLTVL.

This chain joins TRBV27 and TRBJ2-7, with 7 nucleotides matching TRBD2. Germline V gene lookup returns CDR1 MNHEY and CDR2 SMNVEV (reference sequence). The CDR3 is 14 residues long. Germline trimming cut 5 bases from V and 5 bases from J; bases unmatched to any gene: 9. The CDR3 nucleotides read TGTGCCAGCAGTCCACGGACTAGGTCCCACGAGCAGTACTTC. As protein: CASSPRTRSHEQYF.

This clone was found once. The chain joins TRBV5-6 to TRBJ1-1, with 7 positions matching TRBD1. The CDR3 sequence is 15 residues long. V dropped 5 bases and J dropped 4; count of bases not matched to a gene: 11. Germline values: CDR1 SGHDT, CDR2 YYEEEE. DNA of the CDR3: TGTGCCAGCAGTCAAAAAGACAGGGAGAGCACTGAAGCTTTCTTT. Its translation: CASSQKDRESTEAFF.